Listed below are T cell receptor beta chains from one sample, sequenced in a study of blood T cell repertoires in COVID-19. Generated by immunoSEQ multiplex PCR, the TCRdb table keeps only in-frame clones and is missing some. This sample has some 130,000 clones, with over 85% found just once. Sample: peripheral blood. The receptor source for this set is a man between 50 and 59 years old with active COVID-19. Each CDR3 is given with its conserved first and last residue.

CDR3aa: CASNTGLDRGDNEQFF
v_gene: TRBV3-1/TRBV3-2

CDR3aa: CASSYPGDSPLHF
v_gene: TRBV6-5

CDR3aa: CATSDMGQSNYGYTF
v_gene: TRBV24-1

CDR3aa: CATSRGTGSRGNQPQHF
v_gene: TRBV15

CDR3aa: CASSLAGFSGNTIYF
v_gene: TRBV5-8

CDR3aa: CASSESGMANSPLHF
v_gene: TRBV6-1

CDR3aa: CASSVLPQRQGANTGELFF
v_gene: TRBV9

CDR3aa: CASSEALLGGGRNEQYF
v_gene: TRBV6-1

CDR3aa: CASSSTRGAGELFF
v_gene: TRBV5-5

CDR3aa: CSASMGQATEAFF
v_gene: TRBV20-1

CDR3aa: CASSDEDIHF
v_gene: TRBV6-1

CDR3aa: CASSRTGDNEQFF
v_gene: TRBV19

CDR3aa: CASSIDRGKPQHF
v_gene: TRBV19

CDR3aa: CASSQQGLATDTQYF
v_gene: TRBV5-6

CDR3aa: CASSYSSGLSEQYF
v_gene: TRBV6-5

CDR3aa: CASSEEASGRAAELFF
v_gene: TRBV6-1

CDR3aa: CASSRQGEDTEAFF
v_gene: TRBV5-1

CDR3aa: CATSRDPAGGLAKNIQYF
v_gene: TRBV15

CDR3aa: CASRPPSTGSTYEQYF
v_gene: TRBV10-2

CDR3aa: CASSPSGGASDTQYF
v_gene: TRBV5-1

CDR3aa: CASMTSSNQPQHF
v_gene: TRBV27

CDR3aa: CASSPPTPGRGAGEQYF
v_gene: TRBV9

CDR3aa: CASSAGGQSNQPQHF
v_gene: TRBV2

CDR3aa: CASSTTTGGGIGNYGYTF
v_gene: TRBV5-5

CDR3aa: CASSLVGGGTDTQYF
v_gene: TRBV5-1

CDR3aa: CASSITGGMGNEKLFF
v_gene: TRBV11-2

CDR3aa: CASSVGGDTGELFF
v_gene: TRBV9

CDR3aa: CASSLRRSWNEKLFF
v_gene: TRBV7-3

CDR3aa: CASSYRDRGPYGYTF
v_gene: TRBV5-6

CDR3aa: CASSLLAGFTDTQYF
v_gene: TRBV7-2

CDR3aa: CASSRQETNYGYTF
v_gene: TRBV6-5

CDR3aa: CASSLSFGGAYEQYF
v_gene: TRBV5-1

CDR3aa: CASSPGHRNYGYTF
v_gene: TRBV3-1/TRBV3-2

CDR3aa: CASSRDNSGNTIYF
v_gene: TRBV18

CDR3aa: CASRNRVGEEKLFF
v_gene: TRBV2

CDR3aa: CASSLRWETQYF
v_gene: TRBV6-5

CDR3aa: CASSLWSRTAGEETQYF
v_gene: TRBV7-2

CDR3aa: CASSRVGQGDNEQFF
v_gene: TRBV5-4